This T cell receptor beta chain was documented in a study of T cells in Graves' hyperthyroidism and ophthalmopathy. The overall study: Prior to any treatment, at the point of initial diagnosis, peripheral blood was collected.

As concerns this clonotype: The antigen remains undetermined.

Amplification of TCR beta CDR3 regions used RNA as the template. With the HTBI primer set, the TCR CDR3 went through a first round of RT-PCR. TCRdb reprocessed the multiplex PCR reads via MiXCR and lists one record per CDR3 protein. The sample gives around 800,000 distinct CDR3 sequences, 38% of which show up once; about 9% is in the top ten. Findings and caveats of the study: Clonotypes that were expanded in thyroid above 0.001 mostly appeared in blood too.

V shed 5 bases and J 9 bases; nucleotides not matched to a gene: 9. Germline lookup yields CDR1 SGHAT and CDR2 FQNNGV. This CDR3 region has 13 residues. This receptor was obtained from a man aged 18-30 years with Graves' hyperthyroidism. Specimen: blood. The gene calls are TRBV11-2 and TRBJ1-1, with TRBD1 identical over 7 bases. Here the CDR3 reads CASSRDRQGQAFF. Here the CDR3 DNA reads TGTGCCAGCAGCCGAGACCGACAGGGCCAAGCTTTCTTT.